This T cell receptor beta chain was sequenced for a study of beta chain features in type 1 diabetes. Whole-study findings and limits: In comparison with healthy donors, patients had naive, central memory and Treg TCRB repertoires that appeared more similar. Among patients with Type 1 diabetes, TCRB CDR3s were moderately but significantly shorter in every one of the four CD4+ subsets. Fewer insertions but more deletions were seen at VDJ junctions in type 1 diabetes patients. Using cDNA template may skew counts toward highly expressing activated cells.

Central memory, naive, regulatory and stem cell-like memory CD4+ cells were sorted by CD45RO/CCR7/CD25/CD127/CD95/CD27. What was sequenced were expressed TCRB transcripts, since all of the isolated RNA had been reverse transcribed. Assay: immunoSEQ multiplex PCR; the TCRdb copy retains only in-frame clones and omits some. The data show about 160,000 clones, about 8.3% seen once. V was clipped by 4 bases and J by 5 bases; unmatched bases: 6. Germline CDR1 reads SQVTM; CDR2 reads ANQGSEA. The CDR3 consists of 14 residues. About this clone: Its antigen is not known.

Material: central memory CD4+ T cells from blood. The sequence was collected from a woman aged 18-29 years with type 1 diabetes. V is TRBV29-1 and J is TRBJ2-2, with 8 bases lining up with TRBD2. The CDR3 reads CSVGLPGGTGELFF. CDR3 DNA sequence: TGCAGCGTTGGTCTCCCGGGGGGGACCGGGGAGCTGTTTTTT.